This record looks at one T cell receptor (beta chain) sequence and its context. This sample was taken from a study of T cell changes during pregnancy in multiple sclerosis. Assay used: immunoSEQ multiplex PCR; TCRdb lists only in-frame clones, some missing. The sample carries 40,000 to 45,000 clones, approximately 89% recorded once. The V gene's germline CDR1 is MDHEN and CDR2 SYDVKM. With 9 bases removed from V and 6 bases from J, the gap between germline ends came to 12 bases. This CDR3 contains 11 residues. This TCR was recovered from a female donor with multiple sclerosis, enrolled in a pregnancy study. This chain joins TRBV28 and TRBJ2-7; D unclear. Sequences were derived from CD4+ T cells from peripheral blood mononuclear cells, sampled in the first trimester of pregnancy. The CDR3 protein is CASKSPSEQYF. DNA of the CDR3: TGTGCCAGTAAAAGCCCTAGCGAGCAGTACTTC. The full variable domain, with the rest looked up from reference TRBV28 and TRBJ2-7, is DVKVTQSSRYLVKRTGEKVFLECVQDMDHENMFWYRQDPGLGLRLIYFSYDVKMKEKGDIPEGYSVSREKKERFSLILESASTNQTSMYLCASKSPSEQYFGPGTRLTVT.